The 19 T cell receptor beta chains given below trace back to one sample, sequenced in a study of cytomegalovirus exposure and HLA in healthy donors. Amplification used 60 Vbeta primers and 13 Jbeta primers. Some clones are missing from TCRdb's copy, which holds only in-frame ones; the method was immunoSEQ multiplex PCR. The repertoire table contains 220,000 or so clones. Input material: PBMCs. The receptor source for this set is a girl under 10 years old in good health and CMV-seropositive.

The chain combines TRBV5-4 with TRBJ2-7, with D tentatively TRBD2 (6 bases). Germline V gene lookup returns CDR1 SGHNT and CDR2 YYREEE (reference sequence). The V end lost 0 bases, the J end lost 0 bases, and 13 bases lay between the germline ends. This CDR3 is 16 amino acids long. The CDR3 reads CASSLGRVTYSYEQYF. CDR3 in DNA: TGTGCCAGCAGCTTGGGGAGGGTGACCTACTCCTACGAGCAGTACTTC.

The chain links TRBV25-1 to TRBJ1-2; unclear D gene. This CDR3 has 13 amino acids. V was cut by 2 bases and J by 7 bases, with 11 bases left in between. From germline, CDR1 is MGHDK and CDR2 SYGVNS. The CDR3 spells CASSEPYTGGYTF. In DNA form, the CDR3 reads TGTGCCAGCAGTGAACCATACACGGGTGGCTACACCTTC.

The chain has TRBV28 and TRBJ2-7; possible D gene TRBD1, 6 bases. The CDR3 sequence is 12 residues long. CDR1 MDHEN and CDR2 SYDVKM come from the germline V gene. Deletions cut 4 bases from V and 2 bases from J, with 6 bases between. The CDR3 coding sequence is TGTGCCAGCAGTTACAGGGCCTACGAGCAGTACTTC. Its translation: CASSYRAYEQYF.

V usage is TRBV4-2 and J usage is TRBJ2-3; D gene uncertain. This CDR3 region has 12 residues. V dropped 6 bases and J dropped 3 bases, with 7 bases sitting between them. Germline V gene data show CDR1 as LGHNA and CDR2 as YNFKEQ. The CDR3 region is CASRSGTDTQYF. CDR3 DNA sequence: TGTGCCAGCAGGTCAGGTACAGATACGCAGTATTTT.

V is TRBV27 and J is TRBJ2-1; TRBD2 agrees at 10 bases. This CDR3 is built from 16 residues. V lost 0 bases to trimming and J lost 14 bases; unmatched junction nucleotides: 13. Germline V gene sequence: CDR1 MNHEY, CDR2 SMNVEV (reference sequence). This CDR3 is CASSLSASGSTVGEFF. Here the CDR3 DNA reads TGTGCCAGCAGTTTATCCGCTAGCGGGAGTACAGTAGGGGAGTTCTTC.

This chain links TRBV5-5 with TRBJ2-2, with 9 bases fitting TRBD1. Germline assignment: CDR1 SGHKS and CDR2 YYEKEE (reference sequence). V lost 5 bases and J lost 3; bases outside the gene matches: 5. The CDR3 covers 15 residues. Here the CDR3 DNA reads TGTGCCAGCAGGACTGGACAGGGGTACACCGGGGAGCTGTTTTTT. It codes for CASRTGQGYTGELFF. The variable domain in full, completed from reference TRBV5-5 and TRBJ2-2, reads DAGVTQSPTHLIKTRGQQVTLRCSPISGHKSVSWYQQVLGQGPQFIFQYYEKEERGRGNFPDRFSARQFPNYSSELNVNALLLGDSALYLCASRTGQGYTGELFFGEGSRLTVL.

This chain uses TRBV6-5 with TRBJ2-5; no firm D call. The CDR3 has 9 amino acids. Germline V gene lookup returns CDR1 MNHEY and CDR2 SVGAGI. Deletions cut 11 bases from V and 4 bases from J, with 5 bases between. CDR3 residues: CAGGETQYF. The CDR3 DNA sequence: TGTGCCGGCGGAGAGACCCAGTACTTC.

On this clone itself: Its ends do not fully match the called genes, so a read error is possible. The same CDR3 can be traced to other DNA sequences in this sample. The chain recombines TRBV5-6 with TRBJ1-5; 7 bases are shared with TRBD1. Germline loops: CDR1 SGHDT, CDR2 YYEEEE. The CDR3 has 15 residues. CDR3 sequence: CASSLEGQSNQPQHF. CDR3 nucleotides: TGCGCCAGCAGCTTGGAGGGACAGAGCAATCAGCCCCAGCATTTT.

The V call is TRBV28, the J call TRBJ2-5; the D is unclear. Trimming shortened V by 7 bases and J by 2 bases, and 17 bases separated the two germline ends. Germline assignment: CDR1 MDHEN and CDR2 SYDVKM. The CDR3 extends over 15 amino acids. The CDR3 nucleotides are TGTGCCAGCACCTCCACACTTCGGGTACAAGAGACCCAGTACTTC. This translates into CASTSTLRVQETQYF.

The chain uses TRBV7-9 and TRBJ2-5; 14 positions agree with TRBD2. The trim removed 3 bases at V and 5 bases at J, leaving 5 bases unmatched. The CDR3 contains 16 residues. From germline, CDR1 is SEHNR and CDR2 FQNEAQ (reference sequence). This CDR3 is CASSLGTSGSRETQYF. CDR3 bases: TGTGCCAGCAGCTTGGGGACTAGCGGGAGTCGGGAGACCCAGTACTTC.

The chain links TRBV29-1 to TRBJ1-1; 10 bases agree with TRBD1. Losses at the gene ends were 4 bases for V and 1 base for J; bases not matched to a gene: 6. The CDR3 spans 15 residues. Germline V gene lookup returns CDR1 SQVTM and CDR2 ANQGSEA. The CDR3 bases are TGCAGCGTTGCCGGGACAGGGGAAACGAACACTGAAGCTTTCTTT. This gives the protein CSVAGTGETNTEAFF. The whole variable domain, remainder taken from reference TRBV29-1 and TRBJ1-1, is SAVISQKPSRDICQRGTSLTIQCQVDSQVTMMFWYRQQPGQSLTLIATANQGSEATYESGFVIDKFPISRPNLTFSTLTVSNMSPEDSSIYLCSVAGTGETNTEAFFGQGTRLTVV.

This chain joins TRBV5-6 and TRBJ1-1; 8 bases match TRBD1. This CDR3 contains 15 residues. V gave up 2 bases and J gave up 9 bases; unmatched junction bases: 12. CDR1 is SGHDT, CDR2 YYEEEE, per germline. In nucleotides, the CDR3 is TGTGCCAGCAGCTTCGCGGCGGACAGGGTAAGGAAAGCTTTCTTT. This codes for CASSFAADRVRKAFF.

This chain joins TRBV5-1 and TRBJ2-1; possibly TRBD2 for D (6 bases). The CDR3 has 16 amino acids. Germline V gene lookup returns CDR1 SGHRS and CDR2 YFSETQ. V was trimmed by 4 bases and J by 0 bases, leaving 14 bases between them. In nucleotides, the CDR3 is TGCGCCAGCAGCCTCGTGGGACTCAGCTCCTACAATGAGCAGTTCTTC. It is translated as CASSLVGLSSYNEQFF.

This chain uses TRBV7-2 with TRBJ1-4, with a tentative D call TRBD1 (6 bases). CDR1 and CDR2 (germline): SGHTA, FQGNSA. This CDR3 is 15 amino acids long. V shed 1 base and J shed 1 base, with 7 bases lying between them. CDR3 nucleotide sequence: TGTGCCAGCAGCTTAGAAGGGGGAACTAATGAAAAACTGTTTTTT. The encoded protein is CASSLEGGTNEKLFF.

J is TRBJ1-1 and V is TRBV5-1; D may be TRBD1 (5 bases). Trimming cost V 4 bases and J 3 bases, with 16 bases left between them. Germline V gene lookup returns CDR1 SGHRS and CDR2 YFSETQ. The CDR3 length is 15 residues. DNA for the CDR3: TGCGCCAGCAGCGGAGCGGGGGGGGTGGACACTGAAGCTTTCTTT. Translated: CASSGAGGVDTEAFF.

The rearrangement links TRBV2 to TRBJ1-1; D unresolved. V was clipped by 6 bases and J by 4 bases, with 12 bases between them. CDR1 SNHLY and CDR2 FYNNEI come from the germline V gene. CDR3 length: 13 residues. In nucleotides, the CDR3 is TGTGCCAGCAGAGCGGGGTACATCACTGAAGCTTTCTTT. As protein: CASRAGYITEAFF.

V is TRBV19 and J is TRBJ1-2; 9 bases agree with TRBD1. The V segment lost 7 bases and the J segment 1 base; nucleotides outside the gene matches: 4. Germline assignment: CDR1 LNHDA and CDR2 SQIVND (reference sequence). The CDR3 runs 14 residues. DNA for the CDR3: TGTGCCAGTACCTGGGGACAGGGTAACTATGGCTACACCTTC. This translates into CASTWGQGNYGYTF.

The V call is TRBV18, the J call TRBJ2-5; 7 bases map to TRBD2. The CDR3 is 16 amino acids. Germline loops: CDR1 KGHSH, CDR2 LQKENI. The V and J ends lost 2 bases and 7 bases, in that order; junction bases with no gene match: 13. CDR3 DNA sequence: TGTGCCAGCTCACCAACAGGTCGGGAGGAGGTGGCGACCCAGTACTTC. Translated, it gives CASSPTGREEVATQYF.

The CDR3 coding sequence is TGTGCCAGCAGCTACAACAGGGGCTTCGGCGAAAAACTGTTTTTT. Translated, it gives CASSYNRGFGEKLFF. The V gene is TRBV28, the J gene TRBJ1-4; 7 nucleotides align to TRBD1. After removal of 6 bases from V and 8 bases from J, the junction contained 12 bases not matched to a gene. Germline V gene sequence: CDR1 MDHEN, CDR2 SYDVKM. CDR3 size: 15 residues. The full variable domain, in which reference TRBV28 and TRBJ1-4 provide the parts outside the CDR3, is DVKVTQSSRYLVKRTGEKVFLECVQDMDHENMFWYRQDPGLGLRLIYFSYDVKMKEKGDIPEGYSVSREKKERFSLILESASTNQTSMYLCASSYNRGFGEKLFFGSGTQLSVL.